This T cell receptor beta chain derives from a study of blood T cell repertoires in COVID-19. Across the whole study: The origin of the acute and convalescent COVID-19 samples was the United States, Italy and Spain. Sample material is recorded as cDNA or gDNA derived from T cells, B-cell-depleted T cells, or PBMCs.

Study members were between roughly 18 and 89 years old and lived in some 22 US regions. Cohorts were determined from participant-reported clinical history. Some clones are missing from TCRdb's copy, which holds only in-frame ones; the method was immunoSEQ multiplex PCR. The data contain 200,000 to 250,000 clones, roughly 80% of them seen just once; the ten biggest clones take up about 1.3%. In the case of this clone: Other DNA sequences from this sample encode an identical CDR3 as well.

CDR3 length: 11 residues. The trim removed 6 bases at V and 5 bases at J, leaving 2 bases unmatched. Germline assignment: CDR1 DFQATT and CDR2 SNEGSKA (reference sequence). Sequenced sample: PBMCs or T cells enriched from blood (not recorded which). The V gene is TRBV20-1, the J gene TRBJ1-2; 8 bases line up with TRBD1. The TCR comes from a woman aged 40-49 years with acute COVID-19. For the CDR3, the DNA is TGCAGTGCAACAGGGGGTTATGGCTACACCTTC. It specifies CSATGGYGYTF.